This entry describes one T cell receptor (beta chain). Different DNA sequences within this sample yield the same CDR3. Here immunoSEQ multiplex PCR was the method, and the copy in TCRdb shows in-frame clones only, minus some. The table shows around 990,000 clones, with 70% to 85% occurring only once. Trimming pared 0 bases from V and 0 bases from J, leaving 8 bases between. Germline CDR1 is MNHEY and CDR2 is SVGAGI. The CDR3 is made up of 15 amino acids. The data stem from a study of shared clonotypes between healthy human individuals. Study information: Those who served as donors were a couple of women and a few men between the ages of 18 and 49. A donor's plate count was three for CD4 naive and three for CD4 memory; CD8 naive had two and CD8 memory one.

This TCR was sampled from a man younger than 35 in good health. Some clones in this sample may be carry-over from other donors' samples. This chain connects TRBV6-5 to TRBJ1-1; no clear D gene. The sequenced sample was memory CD4+ T cells from PBMCs. Subset here: CD45RA-negative fraction. Here the CDR3 reads CASSYSTVMNTEAFF. DNA of the CDR3: TGTGCCAGCAGTTACTCGACTGTTATGAACACTGAAGCTTTCTTT.